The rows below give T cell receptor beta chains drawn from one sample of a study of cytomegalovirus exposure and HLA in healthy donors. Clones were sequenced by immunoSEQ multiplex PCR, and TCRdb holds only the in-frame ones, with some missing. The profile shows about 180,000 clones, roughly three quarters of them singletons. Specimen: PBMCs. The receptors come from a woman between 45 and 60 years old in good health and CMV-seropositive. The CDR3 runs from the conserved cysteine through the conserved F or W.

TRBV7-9,CASSLARDRDGYTF
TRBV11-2,CASSLVGGGSNEKLFF
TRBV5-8,CASSLVRGEGRGNTIYF
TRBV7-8,CASRSGGREKLFF
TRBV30,CAWSVRPETSGRAKTQYF
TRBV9,CASSVEPSGNTIYF
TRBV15,CATSRDGQGGAFF
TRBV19,CASSDMYTEAFF
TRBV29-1,CSVGNSRASGYTF
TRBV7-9,CASSLTGVHEQYF
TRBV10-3,CAISEGPYGYTF
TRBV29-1,CIANRDYNNEQFF
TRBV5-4,CASSLGQDTGELFF
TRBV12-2,CASRLVRRGGNTGELFF
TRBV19,CASSDLQGAANVLTF
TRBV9,CASSMIGASTDTQYF
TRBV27,CASSLTRGGTTEAFF
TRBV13,CASSGRTSGNPFGEQYF
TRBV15,CATSRDRGYENYGYTF
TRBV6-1,CASSEERGSYNEQFF
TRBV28,CASSFGWEGRGIYEQYF
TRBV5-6,CASTYRMGAGSGNTIYF
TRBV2,CASSLGGVDYGYTF
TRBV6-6,CASGGEKDYGYTF
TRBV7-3,CASSFMGGATETQYF
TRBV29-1,CSVRWERQFF
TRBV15,CATSTRTGSTNEKLFF
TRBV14,CASSHGGQVKYTGELFF
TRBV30,CATTAFSGANVLTF
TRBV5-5,CASRTGSSTEAFF
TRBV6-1,CASRTGGGTNEKLFF
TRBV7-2,CASSLTGGPYNEQFF
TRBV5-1,CASSLQGGSSGANVLTF
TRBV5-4,CASSRPQGDNEQYF
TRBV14,CASSQSPIGYTF
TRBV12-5,CASDGWPLLGGYTF